This T cell receptor beta chain was captured in a study of blood T cell repertoires in COVID-19. About the study: Acute and convalescent COVID-19 specimens originated in the United States, Italy and Spain. Nucleic acid was either cDNA or gDNA, and it came from T cells, B-cell-depleted T cells, or PBMCs.

Under the authors' procedure: Estimated nucleated cell counts came from reference gene primer amplification. Method: immunoSEQ multiplex PCR; TCRdb's copy keeps in-frame clones and lacks some. Clone size and V and J calls were adopted from that table, with D and trimming inferred from the DNA. The sample includes hundreds of thousands of clones, less than 90% of them seen just once. This clone was observed a single time. Participant-reported clinical history was the basis for cohort assignment. The J segment lost 5 bases and the V segment lost 6 bases, leaving 12 bases of the junction unmatched. The germline V gene has CDR1 SEHNR and CDR2 FQNEAQ (reference sequence). The CDR3 has 15 residues.

The chain uses TRBV7-9 and TRBJ2-5; 7 positions match TRBD1. This clonotype originated in a woman aged 45-65 years who had recovered from COVID-19. Source material: PBMCs or T cells enriched from blood (not recorded which). Written as DNA, the CDR3 is TGTGCCAGCAGACATCTAGGGGGCCCCTGGGAGACCCAGTACTTC. It translates to CASRHLGGPWETQYF.